This entry lists 17 T cell receptor beta chains sequenced from one sample in a study of CD8 T cells in Susac syndrome. Random hexamers were used to reverse transcribe the RNA input (about 0.45 to 1 ug). MiXCR, run by TCRdb on the immunoSEQ multiplex PCR reads, gives a single entry per CDR3 protein. The data hold roughly 250,000 distinct CDR3 sequences, with 90% to 96% observed a single time. The sample taken for sequencing was CD4+ T cells from PBMCs. All receptors derive from a human donor with Susac syndrome.

The chain recombines TRBV7-9 with TRBJ2-7; 9 positions agree with TRBD1. CDR3 length equals 15 residues. Germline V gene data show CDR1 as SEHNR and CDR2 as FQNEAQ (reference sequence). V lost 5 bases to trimming and J lost 2 bases; unmatched junction nucleotides: 7. This chain's CDR3 is CASSQSGTGTYEQYF. The CDR3 DNA reads as TGTGCCAGCAGCCAGAGCGGGACAGGGACCTACGAGCAGTACTTC. The entire variable domain, with the rest obtained from reference TRBV7-9 and TRBJ2-7, is as follows: DTGVSQNPRHKITKRGQNVTFRCDPISEHNRLYWYRQTLGQGPEFLTYFQNEAQLEKSRLLSDRFSAERPKGSFSTLEIQRTEQGDSAMYLCASSQSGTGTYEQYFGPGTRLTVT.

The chain employs TRBV24-1 and TRBJ2-3; weak D call: TRBD2 (5 bases). Trimming left V 3 bases short and J 5 bases short, with 17 bases between. The CDR3 spans 16 residues. Looked up from germline, CDR1 is KGHDR and CDR2 is SFDVKD. Here the CDR3 reads CATSDPEAAQKDTQYF. CDR3 nucleotides: TGTGCCACCAGTGATCCGGAAGCGGCACAGAAAGATACGCAGTATTTT.

The chain carries TRBV7-2 and TRBJ2-4, with D maybe TRBD1 (6 bases). V gave up 4 bases and J gave up 1 base, with 14 bases separating them. This CDR3 region has 16 residues. Germline CDR1 and CDR2: SGHTA and FQGNSA. CDR3 coding DNA: TGTGCCAGCAGCTCATTGGACAGTACGGCCAAAAACATTCAGTACTTC. It codes for CASSSLDSTAKNIQYF.

The J gene is TRBJ2-5, the V gene TRBV19, with D hard to call. The V end was cut by 6 bases, the J end by 1 base, with 9 bases between. This CDR3 has 13 residues. The germline gives CDR1 LNHDA, CDR2 SQIVND (reference sequence). CDR3 protein: CASRWLGQETQYF. CDR3 nucleotide sequence: TGTGCCAGTAGATGGCTTGGCCAAGAGACCCAGTACTTC.

The chain links TRBV15 to TRBJ2-5; D is ambiguous. The CDR3 covers 14 residues. Trimming removed 1 base from V and 4 bases from J, with 10 bases in between. Germline lookup yields CDR1 LNHNV and CDR2 YYDKDF (reference sequence). CDR3 in amino acids: CATSRGRDGETQYF. In DNA form, the CDR3 reads TGTGCCACCAGCAGAGGCCGAGACGGAGAGACCCAGTACTTC.

V and J are TRBV5-6 and TRBJ1-1; D is undetermined. The V gene lost 4 bases and the J gene lost 5 bases, with 18 bases spanning the gap. The CDR3 is 15 amino acids. Germline lookup yields CDR1 SGHDT and CDR2 YYEEEE. The CDR3 spells CASSPERWRETEAFF. CDR3 nucleotides: TGTGCCAGCAGCCCCGAGAGGTGGAGGGAAACTGAAGCTTTCTTT.

The rearrangement uses TRBV5-1 and TRBJ2-7; TRBD1 might be the D (5 bases). Trimming cost V 8 bases and J 2 bases, with 20 bases left between them. The CDR3 is made up of 15 amino acids. The germline V gene has CDR1 SGHRS and CDR2 YFSETQ. CDR3 amino acids: CASREQGHLTYEQYF. The CDR3 nucleotides read TGCGCCAGTCGTGAGCAAGGACACCTTACCTACGAGCAGTACTTC.

The chain joins TRBV30 to TRBJ2-2, with 7 positions matching TRBD1. Germline-derived CDR1 and CDR2 are GTSNPN and SVGIG (reference sequence). CDR3 length equals 17 residues. V gave up 3 bases and J gave up 6 bases; unmatched junction bases: 16. The DNA for the CDR3 is TGTGCCTGGAGACAAACAGGGGCCGCCTTCCTTTCCGGGGAGCTGTTTTTT. Translating gives CAWRQTGAAFLSGELFF. Complete variable domain (other parts from reference TRBV30 and TRBJ2-2): SQTIHQWPATLVQPVGSPLSLECTVEGTSNPNLYWYRQAAGRGLQLLFYSVGIGQISSEVPQNLSASRPQDRQFILSSKKLLLSDSGFYLCAWRQTGAAFLSGELFFGEGSRLTVL.

The rearrangement joins TRBV3-1 to TRBJ1-2; 8 nucleotides match TRBD1. Germline V lookup: CDR1 LGHDT, CDR2 YNNKEL (reference sequence). The CDR3 length is 16 residues. Trimming removed 1 base from V and 5 bases from J; junction bases left unmatched: 9. This CDR3 reads CASSQGGTGGRYGYTF. The CDR3 nucleotides read TGTGCCAGCAGCCAAGGGGGAACAGGGGGAAGATATGGCTACACCTTC.

J is TRBJ2-7 and V is TRBV27, with D unclear. Per the germline V gene, CDR1 is MNHEY and CDR2 is SMNVEV (reference sequence). Trimming removed 5 bases at V and 0 bases at J, with 17 bases between. This CDR3 is 16 amino acids long. The CDR3 coding sequence is TGTGCCAGCAGTCCCGCCGGTGGAGTTCCCTCCTACGAGCAGTACTTC. Translated, it gives CASSPAGGVPSYEQYF.

This rearrangement joins TRBV12-3 or TRBV12-4 to TRBJ1-1; no clear D. V was cut by 2 bases and J by 0 bases, with 13 bases left in between. The CDR3 has 16 amino acids. CDR3 sequence (DNA): TGTGCCAGCAGTTTAACCTTTTCGGTTATGAACACTGAAGCTTTCTTT. Translation gives CASSLTFSVMNTEAFF.

This clonotype was counted once. The V and J genes are TRBV20-1 and TRBJ2-5, with unresolved D. With 0 bases removed from V and 4 bases from J, the gap between germline ends came to 9 bases. This CDR3 has 13 amino acids. Germline lookup yields CDR1 DFQATT and CDR2 SNEGSKA (reference sequence). The CDR3, as DNA: TGCAGTGCTAGAGATACGGGTGGAGAGACCCAGTACTTC. Translated: CSARDTGGETQYF.

This sequence joins TRBV15 and TRBJ2-7; tentatively, D is TRBD1 (5 bases). Germline lookup yields CDR1 LNHNV and CDR2 YYDKDF (reference sequence). CDR3 length: 15 residues. V was pared by 0 bases and J by 1 base, with 10 bases between. The CDR3 protein is CATSRDPQGSYEQYF. The CDR3, as DNA: TGTGCCACCAGCAGAGATCCCCAGGGTTCCTACGAGCAGTACTTC.

The rearrangement links TRBV28 to TRBJ1-5, with D unclear. Germline CDR1 and CDR2: MDHEN and SYDVKM. The germline V and J ends were trimmed by 8 bases and 6 bases, with 11 bases remaining between them. CDR3 size: 12 residues. For the CDR3, the DNA is TGTGCCAGCCGACTCGTAGGTCAGCCCCAGCATTTT. It yields the protein CASRLVGQPQHF.

The chain carries TRBV20-1 and TRBJ1-2, with a tentative D call TRBD1 (5 bases). This CDR3 has 13 residues. Trimming left V 6 bases short and J 2 bases short, with 13 bases between. CDR1 and CDR2 (germline): DFQATT, SNEGSKA (reference sequence). The CDR3 DNA reads as TGCAGTGCGGGGACGGGAAGGAACTATGGCTACACCTTC. Protein: CSAGTGRNYGYTF.

The rearrangement links TRBV30 to TRBJ2-5, with 8 bases matching TRBD2. CDR3 size: 13 residues. The germline V gene has CDR1 GTSNPN and CDR2 SVGIG (reference sequence). After removal of 3 bases from V and 5 bases from J, the junction contained 5 bases not matched to a gene. The DNA of the CDR3 is TGTGCCTGGAGCGGGAGGGCCGGGGAGACCCAGTACTTC. Its translation is CAWSGRAGETQYF.

The J gene is TRBJ2-6, the V gene TRBV30; D call uncertain. CDR3 length equals 13 residues. Germline V gives CDR1 GTSNPN, CDR2 SVGIG (reference sequence). V gave up 3 bases and J gave up 1 base, with 4 bases separating them. The CDR3 sequence is CAWRHSGANVLTF. As DNA, the CDR3 is TGTGCCTGGAGACATTCTGGGGCCAACGTCCTGACTTTC.